This paragraph covers one TCR beta chain sequence. The antigen is unknown. Time point meaning: cycle 4 day 1 (C4D1), after more than five weeks of nivolumab. Each patient experienced a relapse that followed autologous stem cell transplantation, and brentuximab vedotin exposure varied. Produced via immunoSEQ multiplex PCR; TCRdb's table is partial and in-frame only. The sample has roughly 100,000 clones; approximately 89% are singletons. This sample stems from a study of PD-1 blockade in classical Hodgkin lymphoma. Regarding the study as a whole: Lower baseline TCR diversity marked trial partial responders and progressors.

The CDR3 has 17 amino acids. Trimming removed 0 bases from V and 0 bases from J, with 15 bases in between. Germline V gene lookup returns CDR1 SGHNT and CDR2 YYREEE (reference sequence). The genes are TRBV5-4 and TRBJ1-2; no definite D call. The source is a human donor with classical Hodgkin lymphoma. The sequenced sample was peripheral blood mononuclear cells (PBMCs), obtained before the fourth cycle of nivolumab. Written as DNA, the CDR3 is TGTGCCAGCAGCTTGGGAATGGGTGAGAAGACTAACTATGGCTACACCTTC. Encoded protein: CASSLGMGEKTNYGYTF.